A single sample gave rise to the 7 T cell receptor beta chains below, sequenced in a study of blood T cell repertoires in COVID-19. The table came from immunoSEQ multiplex PCR; TCRdb's copy has only in-frame clones and leaves some out. The table records 70,000 or so clones, about 83% of them present only once. What was sequenced was peripheral blood. The receptors stem from a woman at least 80 years old with acute or convalescent COVID-19.

The chain joins TRBV7-9 to TRBJ2-7, with 7 bases that match TRBD2. The ends lost 0 bases at V and 5 bases at J; junction bases unmatched: 1. CDR3 length equals 13 residues. Germline CDR1 SEHNR, CDR2 FQNEAQ (reference sequence). Written as DNA, the CDR3 is TGTGCCAGCAGCTTAGCGGGAGGGAACGAGCAGTACTTC. Amino acid sequence: CASSLAGGNEQYF.

This clone was detected once. This sequence joins TRBV7-9 and TRBJ1-2; the D is unclear. The CDR3 spans 16 residues. Trimming took off 4 bases at V and 5 bases at J, with 20 bases between the two ends. Germline CDR1 and CDR2: SEHNR and FQNEAQ (reference sequence). The CDR3, as DNA: TGTGCCAGCAGCTCCCACACCGACGGCGGGCGATATGGCTACACCTTC. Translation: CASSSHTDGGRYGYTF.

The J gene is TRBJ1-5, the V gene TRBV29-1; tentative D call: TRBD1 (5 bases). Looked up from germline, CDR1 is SQVTM and CDR2 is ANQGSEA. The V and J ends lost 7 bases and 2 bases respectively, with 9 bases between them. The CDR3 spans 12 residues. The CDR3 coding sequence is TGCAGCGCCAGGGAGGGCAATCAGCCCCAGCATTTT. It specifies CSAREGNQPQHF.

This clone has only one observation. The chain joins TRBV12-3 or TRBV12-4 to TRBJ2-5, with 7 bases that match TRBD2. The CDR3 loop spans 13 amino acids. V lost 4 bases, J lost 7 bases, and 6 bases stayed unmatched. CDR3 sequence: CASSSSGRGTQYF. DNA of the CDR3: TGTGCCAGCAGTTCCTCAGGGAGGGGGACCCAGTACTTC.

In this sample, this clone turned up a few times. The chain carries TRBV7-6 and TRBJ2-7; TRBD1 agrees at 8 bases. CDR1 and CDR2 (germline): SGHVS, FNYEAQ. The length of the CDR3 is 15 residues. Trimming took 5 bases from V and 3 from J; bases not matched to a gene: 9. In nucleotides, the CDR3 is TGTGCCAGCAGCAGGTCCCGGGACAGGTTCTACGAGCAGTACTTC. Encoded protein: CASSRSRDRFYEQYF.

The chain uses TRBV5-6 and TRBJ2-5, with 8 positions matching TRBD1. This CDR3 has 15 residues. V lost 4 bases and J lost 5; bases outside the gene matches: 10. Germline-derived CDR1 and CDR2 are SGHDT and YYEEEE. CDR3 region: CASSTPDRVWETQYF. DNA of the CDR3: TGTGCCAGCAGCACTCCGGACAGGGTTTGGGAGACCCAGTACTTC.

CDR3 residues: CASSRQGTGGYTF. The CDR3 DNA sequence: TGTGCCAGTAGTCGACAGGGAACAGGGGGCTACACCTTC. The J gene is TRBJ1-2, the V gene TRBV19, with 7 bases matching TRBD1. This CDR3 region has 13 residues. V was clipped by 5 bases and J by 8 bases; unmatched bases: 8. Germline V gene data show CDR1 as LNHDA and CDR2 as SQIVND (reference sequence).